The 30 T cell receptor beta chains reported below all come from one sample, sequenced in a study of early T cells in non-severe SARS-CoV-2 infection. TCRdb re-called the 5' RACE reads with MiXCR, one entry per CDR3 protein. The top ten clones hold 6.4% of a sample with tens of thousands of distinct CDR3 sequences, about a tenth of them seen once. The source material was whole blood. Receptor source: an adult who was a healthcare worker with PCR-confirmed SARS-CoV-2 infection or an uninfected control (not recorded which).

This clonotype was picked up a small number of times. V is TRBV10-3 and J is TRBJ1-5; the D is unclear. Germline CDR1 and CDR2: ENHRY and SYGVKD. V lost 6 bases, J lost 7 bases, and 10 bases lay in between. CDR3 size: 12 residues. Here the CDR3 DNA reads TGTGCCATCAGCACTCAGGAACAGCCCCAGCATTTT. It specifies CAISTQEQPQHF.

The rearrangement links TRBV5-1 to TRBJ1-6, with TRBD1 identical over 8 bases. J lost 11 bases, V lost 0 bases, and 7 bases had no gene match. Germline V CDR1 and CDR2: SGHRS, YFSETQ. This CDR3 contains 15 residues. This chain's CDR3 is CASSLGDRGRAPLHF. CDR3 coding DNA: TGCGCCAGCAGCTTGGGTGACAGGGGACGGGCACCCCTCCACTTT.

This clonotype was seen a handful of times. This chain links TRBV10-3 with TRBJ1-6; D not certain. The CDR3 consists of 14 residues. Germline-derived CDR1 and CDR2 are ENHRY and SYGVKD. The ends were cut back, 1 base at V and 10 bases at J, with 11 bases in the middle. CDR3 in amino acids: CAISEFFPNSPLHF. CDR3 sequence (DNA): TGTGCCATCAGTGAGTTCTTCCCAAACTCACCCCTCCACTTT.

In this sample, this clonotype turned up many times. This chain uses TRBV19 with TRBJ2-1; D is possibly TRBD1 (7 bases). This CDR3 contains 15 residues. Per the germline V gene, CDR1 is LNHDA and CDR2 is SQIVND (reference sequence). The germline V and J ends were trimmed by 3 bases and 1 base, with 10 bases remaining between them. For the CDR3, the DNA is TGTGCCAGTAGTATGGAGGGGGCGTCCTACAATGAGCAGTTCTTC. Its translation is CASSMEGASYNEQFF.

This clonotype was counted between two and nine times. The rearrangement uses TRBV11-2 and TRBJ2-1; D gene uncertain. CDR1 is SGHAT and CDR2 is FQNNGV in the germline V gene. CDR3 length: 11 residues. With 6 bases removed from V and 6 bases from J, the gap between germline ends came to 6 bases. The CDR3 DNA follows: TGTGCCAGCAGGGGGATCAATGAGCAGTTCTTC. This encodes CASRGINEQFF.

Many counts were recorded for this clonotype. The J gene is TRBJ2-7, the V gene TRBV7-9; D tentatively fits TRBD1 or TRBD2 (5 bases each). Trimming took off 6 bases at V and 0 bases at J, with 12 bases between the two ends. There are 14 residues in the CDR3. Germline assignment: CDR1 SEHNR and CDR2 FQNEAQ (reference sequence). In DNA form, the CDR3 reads TGTGCCAGCAGTTCCTCCGGGACCTCCTACGAGCAGTACTTC. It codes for CASSSSGTSYEQYF.

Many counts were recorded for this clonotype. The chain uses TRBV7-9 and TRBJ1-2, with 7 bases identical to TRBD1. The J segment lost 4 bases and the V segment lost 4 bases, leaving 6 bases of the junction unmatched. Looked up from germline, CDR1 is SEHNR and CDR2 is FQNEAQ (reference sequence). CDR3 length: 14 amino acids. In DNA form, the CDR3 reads TGTGCCAGCAGCTCAACGGGACAGAGCTATGGCTACACCTTC. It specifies CASSSTGQSYGYTF.

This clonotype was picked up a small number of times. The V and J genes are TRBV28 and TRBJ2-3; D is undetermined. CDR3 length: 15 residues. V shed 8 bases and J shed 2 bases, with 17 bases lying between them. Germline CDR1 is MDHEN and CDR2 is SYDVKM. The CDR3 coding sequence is TGTGCCAGCGGCGATTTGGTACTTTCCACAGATACGCAGTATTTT. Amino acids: CASGDLVLSTDTQYF. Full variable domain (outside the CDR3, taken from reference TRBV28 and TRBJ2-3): DVKVTQSSRYLVKRTGEKVFLECVQDMDHENMFWYRQDPGLGLRLIYFSYDVKMKEKGDIPEGYSVSREKKERFSLILESASTNQTSMYLCASGDLVLSTDTQYFGPGTRLTVL.

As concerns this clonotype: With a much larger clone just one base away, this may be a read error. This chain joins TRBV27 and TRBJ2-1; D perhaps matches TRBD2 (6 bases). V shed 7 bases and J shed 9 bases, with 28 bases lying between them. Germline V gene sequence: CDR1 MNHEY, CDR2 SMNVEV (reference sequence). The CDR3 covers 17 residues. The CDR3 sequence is CASNRGPGAGRGIEQFF. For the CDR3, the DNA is TGTGCCAGCAATCGGGGCCCTGGAGCGGGTCGGGGCATTGAGCAGTTCTTC.

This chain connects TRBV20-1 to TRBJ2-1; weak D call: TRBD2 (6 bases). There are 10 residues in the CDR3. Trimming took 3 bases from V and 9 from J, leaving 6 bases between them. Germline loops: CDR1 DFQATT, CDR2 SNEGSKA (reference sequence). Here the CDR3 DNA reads TGCAGTGCTAGCGGGAGTGAGCAGTTCTTC. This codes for CSASGSEQFF.

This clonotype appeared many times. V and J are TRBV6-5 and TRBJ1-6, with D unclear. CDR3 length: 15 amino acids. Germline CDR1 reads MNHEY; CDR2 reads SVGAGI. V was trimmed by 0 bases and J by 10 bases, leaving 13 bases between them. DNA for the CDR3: TGTGCCAGCAGTTACTCGGTTAACAGAAGGTCACCCCTCCACTTT. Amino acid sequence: CASSYSVNRRSPLHF.

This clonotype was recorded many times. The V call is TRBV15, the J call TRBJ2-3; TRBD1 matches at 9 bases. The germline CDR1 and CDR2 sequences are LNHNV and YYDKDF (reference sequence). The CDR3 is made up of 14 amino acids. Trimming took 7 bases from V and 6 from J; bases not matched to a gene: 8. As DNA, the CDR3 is TGTGCCACCAACCCCGGGACAGGGAAGGATACGCAGTATTTT. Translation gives CATNPGTGKDTQYF.

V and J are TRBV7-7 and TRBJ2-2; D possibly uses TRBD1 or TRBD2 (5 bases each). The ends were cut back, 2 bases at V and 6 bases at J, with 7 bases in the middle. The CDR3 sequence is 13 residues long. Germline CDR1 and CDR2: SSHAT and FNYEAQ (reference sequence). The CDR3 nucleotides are TGTGCCAGCAGCTTACGGGGCTCCGGGGAGCTGTTTTTT. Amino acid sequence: CASSLRGSGELFF. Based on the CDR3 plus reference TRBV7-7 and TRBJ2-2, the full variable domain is GAGVSQSPRYKVTKRGQDVTLRCDPISSHATLYWYQQALGQGPEFLTYFNYEAQPDKSGLPSDRFSAERPEGSISTLTIQRTEQRDSAMYRCASSLRGSGELFFGEGSRLTVL.

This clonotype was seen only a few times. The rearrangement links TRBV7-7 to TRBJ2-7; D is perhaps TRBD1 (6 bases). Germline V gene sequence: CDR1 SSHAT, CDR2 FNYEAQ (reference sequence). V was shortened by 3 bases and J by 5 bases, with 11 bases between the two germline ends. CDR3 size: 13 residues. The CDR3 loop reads CASSFVRGHEQYF. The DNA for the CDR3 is TGTGCCAGCAGCTTCGTCAGGGGTCACGAGCAGTACTTC.

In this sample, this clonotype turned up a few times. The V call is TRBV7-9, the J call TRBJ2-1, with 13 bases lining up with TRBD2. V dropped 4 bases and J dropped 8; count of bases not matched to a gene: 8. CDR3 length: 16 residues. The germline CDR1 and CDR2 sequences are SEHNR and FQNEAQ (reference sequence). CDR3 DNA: TGTGCCAGCAGCTCCTCCACTAGCGGGAGGGCCCATGAGCAGTTCTTC. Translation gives CASSSSTSGRAHEQFF.

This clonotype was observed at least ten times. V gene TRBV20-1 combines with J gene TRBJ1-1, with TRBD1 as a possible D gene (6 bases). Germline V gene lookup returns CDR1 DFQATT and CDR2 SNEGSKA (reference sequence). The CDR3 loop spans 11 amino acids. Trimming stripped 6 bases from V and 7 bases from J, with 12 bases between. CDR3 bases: TGCAGTGCGGGGGCCTCTGATGAAGCTTTCTTT. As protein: CSAGASDEAFF.

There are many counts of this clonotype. The chain's CDR3 is CSARDFLIYEQYF. Here the CDR3 DNA reads TGCAGTGCGAGGGACTTCCTTATCTACGAGCAGTACTTC. The chain links TRBV20-1 to TRBJ2-7, with a possible D match to TRBD2 (6 bases). V lost 6 bases and J 3 bases, leaving 15 bases between the germline ends. The CDR3 sequence is 13 residues long. Germline assignment: CDR1 DFQATT and CDR2 SNEGSKA (reference sequence).

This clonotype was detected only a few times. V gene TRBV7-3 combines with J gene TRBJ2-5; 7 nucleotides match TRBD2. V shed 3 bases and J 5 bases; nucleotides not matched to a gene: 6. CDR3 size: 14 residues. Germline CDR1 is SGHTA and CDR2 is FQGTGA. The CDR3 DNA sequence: TGTGCCAGCAGCTTGGCGGGGGAACGGGAGACCCAGTACTTC. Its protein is CASSLAGERETQYF. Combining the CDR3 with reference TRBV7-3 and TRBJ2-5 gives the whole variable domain GAGVSQTPSNKVTEKGKYVELRCDPISGHTALYWYRQSLGQGPEFLIYFQGTGAADDSGLPNDRFFAVRPEGSVSTLKIQRTERGDSAVYLCASSLAGERETQYFGPGTRLLVL.

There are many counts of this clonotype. The CDR3 DNA follows: TGTGCCAGCAGAAGCTACCAGCCTGGGGCCAACGTCCTGACTTTC. It encodes CASRSYQPGANVLTF. J is TRBJ2-6 and V is TRBV5-6; D unclear. CDR3 length equals 15 residues. CDR1 is SGHDT and CDR2 is YYEEEE in the germline V gene. V was pared by 5 bases and J by 2 bases, with 11 bases between.

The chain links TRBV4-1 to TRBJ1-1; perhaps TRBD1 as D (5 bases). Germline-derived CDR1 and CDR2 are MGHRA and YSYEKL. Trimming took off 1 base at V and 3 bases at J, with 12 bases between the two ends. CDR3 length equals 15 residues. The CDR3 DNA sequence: TGCGCCAGCAGCCAAGGACAGATAGGCGACACTGAAGCTTTCTTT. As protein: CASSQGQIGDTEAFF.

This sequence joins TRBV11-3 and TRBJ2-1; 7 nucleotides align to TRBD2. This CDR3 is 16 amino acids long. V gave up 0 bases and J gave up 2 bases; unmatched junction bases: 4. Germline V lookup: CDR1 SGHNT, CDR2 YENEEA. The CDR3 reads CASSLDGGRPYNEQFF. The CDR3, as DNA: TGTGCCAGCAGCTTAGACGGGGGGAGACCCTACAATGAGCAGTTCTTC.

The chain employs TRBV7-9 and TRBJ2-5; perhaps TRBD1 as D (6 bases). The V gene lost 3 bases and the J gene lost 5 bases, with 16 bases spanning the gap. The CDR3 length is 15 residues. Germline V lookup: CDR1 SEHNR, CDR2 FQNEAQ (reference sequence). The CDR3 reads CASSLSTTGLETQYF. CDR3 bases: TGTGCCAGCAGCTTGTCAACAACAGGGCTGGAGACCCAGTACTTC.

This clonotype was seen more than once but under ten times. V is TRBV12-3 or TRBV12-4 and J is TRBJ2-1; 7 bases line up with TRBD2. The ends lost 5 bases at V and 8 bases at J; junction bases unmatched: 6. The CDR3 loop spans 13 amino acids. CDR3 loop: CASSRGSGHEQFF. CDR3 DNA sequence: TGTGCCAGCAGTCGCGGGAGTGGGCATGAGCAGTTCTTC.

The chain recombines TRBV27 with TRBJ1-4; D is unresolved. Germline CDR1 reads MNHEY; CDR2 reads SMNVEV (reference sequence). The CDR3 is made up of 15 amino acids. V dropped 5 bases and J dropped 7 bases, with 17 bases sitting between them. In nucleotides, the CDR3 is TGTGCCAGCAGTCCTAACCGGGGAGGAAGTGAAAAACTGTTTTTT. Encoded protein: CASSPNRGGSEKLFF.

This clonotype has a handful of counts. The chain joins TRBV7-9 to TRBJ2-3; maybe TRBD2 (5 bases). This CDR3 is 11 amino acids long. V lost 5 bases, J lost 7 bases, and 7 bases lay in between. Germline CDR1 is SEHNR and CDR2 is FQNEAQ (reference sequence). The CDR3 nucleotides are TGTGCCAGCAGCCGGGGAAATACGCAGTATTTT. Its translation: CASSRGNTQYF.

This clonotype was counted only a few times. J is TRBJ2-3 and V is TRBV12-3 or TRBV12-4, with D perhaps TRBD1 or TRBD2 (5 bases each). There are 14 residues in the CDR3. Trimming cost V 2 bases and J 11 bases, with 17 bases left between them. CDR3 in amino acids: CASSLWGSSGWQYF. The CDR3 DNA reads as TGTGCCAGCAGTTTATGGGGGTCCTCCGGGTGGCAGTATTTT.

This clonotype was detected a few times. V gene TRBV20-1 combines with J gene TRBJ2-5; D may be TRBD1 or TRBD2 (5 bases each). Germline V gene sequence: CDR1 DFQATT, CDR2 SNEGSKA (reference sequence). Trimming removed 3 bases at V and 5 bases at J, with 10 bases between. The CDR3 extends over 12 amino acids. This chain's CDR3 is CSASRDGETQYF. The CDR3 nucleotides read TGCAGTGCTAGCCGGGACGGGGAGACCCAGTACTTC.

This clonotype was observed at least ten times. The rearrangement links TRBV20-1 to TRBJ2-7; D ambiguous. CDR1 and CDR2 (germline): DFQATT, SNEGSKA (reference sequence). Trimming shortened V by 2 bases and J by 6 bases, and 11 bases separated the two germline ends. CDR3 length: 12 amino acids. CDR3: CSARMALGEQYF. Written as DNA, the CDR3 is TGCAGTGCTAGAATGGCGCTGGGCGAGCAGTACTTC.

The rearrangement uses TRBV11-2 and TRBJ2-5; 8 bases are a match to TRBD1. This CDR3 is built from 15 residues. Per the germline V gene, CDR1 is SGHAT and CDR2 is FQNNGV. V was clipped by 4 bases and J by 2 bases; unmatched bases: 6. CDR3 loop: CASSSEDRDQETQYF. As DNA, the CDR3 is TGTGCCAGCAGCTCGGAGGACAGGGATCAAGAGACCCAGTACTTC.

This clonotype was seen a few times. The CDR3 coding sequence is TGTGCCAGCAGCTCCGGGGGGAGAAACAACAATGAGCAGTTCTTC. Its protein product is CASSSGGRNNNEQFF. This rearrangement joins TRBV7-3 to TRBJ2-1; 7 nucleotides agree with TRBD2. Trimming at V came to 4 bases and at J to 5 bases, leaving 8 bases not matched to a gene. Germline CDR1 SGHTA, CDR2 FQGTGA. The CDR3 has 15 residues.